Following are 13 T cell receptor beta chains from one sample sequenced in a study of beta chain features in type 1 diabetes. Overall study results and limits: Shortening of TCRB CDR3s, moderate but significant, appeared in all four CD4+ subsets of Type 1 diabetes patients.

What these receptors recognize is not known. The isolated RNA, all of it, was reverse transcribed, so expressed TCRB transcripts were what got sequenced. Profiling relied on immunoSEQ multiplex PCR, and the TCRdb table lists in-frame clones only, not all of them. The sample consists of about 640,000 clones, approximately 13% of them appearing once. The sample taken for sequencing was naive CD4+ T cells from blood. All receptors come from a man aged 25 to 40 with type 1 diabetes.

The V gene is TRBV29-1, the J gene TRBJ1-4; D perhaps matches TRBD1 (5 bases). The germline V and J ends were trimmed by 7 bases and 8 bases, with 14 bases remaining between them. The germline CDR1 and CDR2 sequences are SQVTM and ANQGSEA. The CDR3 spans 12 residues. The CDR3 nucleotides are TGCAGCGGGGGCAAGGGCCGGGAAAAACTGTTTTTT. Its translation: CSGGKGREKLFF.

This clone was recorded a few times. The chain carries TRBV2 and TRBJ2-3; 10 nucleotides agree with TRBD1. This CDR3 is built from 14 residues. The V gene end was trimmed by 4 bases and the J gene end by 4 bases; junction bases not matched to a gene: 2. Germline-derived CDR1 and CDR2 are SNHLY and FYNNEI. The CDR3: CASSGTGGADTQYF. As DNA, the CDR3 is TGTGCCAGCAGTGGGACAGGGGGTGCAGATACGCAGTATTTT.

V is TRBV6-6 and J is TRBJ2-1, with TRBD2 matching over 11 bases. The CDR3 has 16 residues. The V gene's germline CDR1 is MNHNY and CDR2 SVGAGI (reference sequence). The V gene end was trimmed by 5 bases and the J gene end by 2 bases; junction bases not matched to a gene: 5. The CDR3 sequence is CASSTGSGGAYNEQFF. The CDR3 DNA reads TGTGCCAGCAGTACCGGTAGCGGGGGGGCCTACAATGAGCAGTTCTTC.

The rearrangement links TRBV7-2 to TRBJ2-7; D remains unclear. Per the germline V gene, CDR1 is SGHTA and CDR2 is FQGNSA. This CDR3 has 13 residues. V lost 5 bases to trimming and J lost 3 bases, with 11 bases between them. The CDR3 region is CASSPRNNYEQYF. DNA of the CDR3: TGTGCCAGCAGCCCCCGCAATAACTACGAGCAGTACTTC.

The chain uses TRBV19 and TRBJ1-2, with D unclear. The CDR3 consists of 14 residues. Germline values: CDR1 LNHDA, CDR2 SQIVND (reference sequence). V dropped 6 bases and J dropped 1 base, with 12 bases sitting between them. The CDR3 loop is CASRVGQNNYGYTF. As DNA, the CDR3 is TGTGCCAGTAGAGTGGGCCAGAATAACTATGGCTACACCTTC.

This clone has just a few counts. The chain links TRBV5-6 to TRBJ2-6, with D tentatively TRBD1 or TRBD2 (5 bases each). The ends were cut back, 0 bases at V and 0 bases at J, with 10 bases in the middle. Germline lookup yields CDR1 SGHDT and CDR2 YYEEEE. The CDR3 totals 17 residues. The CDR3 loop reads CASSLDGATSGANVLTF. The CDR3 coding sequence is TGTGCCAGCAGCTTGGACGGGGCCACCTCTGGGGCCAACGTCCTGACTTTC. The complete variable domain, with remaining parts taken from reference TRBV5-6 and TRBJ2-6, reads DAGVTQSPTHLIKTRGQQVTLRCSPKSGHDTVSWYQQALGQGPQFIFQYYEEEERQRGNFPDRFSGHQFPNYSSELNVNALLLGDSALYLCASSLDGATSGANVLTFGAGSRLTVL.

The DNA of the CDR3 is TGTGCCAGCAGCTCAGGGGGCAGCTATGGCTACACCTTC. It specifies CASSSGGSYGYTF. This chain links TRBV28 with TRBJ1-2, with 8 bases identical to TRBD1. The V segment lost 6 bases and the J segment 4 bases; nucleotides outside the gene matches: 4. The germline V gene encodes CDR1 MDHEN and CDR2 SYDVKM. The CDR3 length is 13 residues.

The CDR3: CASSIQGPDYGYTF. CDR3 sequence (DNA): TGTGCCAGTAGTATTCAAGGGCCGGACTATGGCTACACCTTC. The V gene is TRBV19, the J gene TRBJ1-2, with D hard to call. Germline CDR1 reads LNHDA; CDR2 reads SQIVND (reference sequence). This CDR3 is 14 amino acids long. The germline V and J ends were trimmed by 3 bases and 3 bases, with 11 bases remaining between them.

The chain is built from TRBV6-6 and TRBJ1-5; 7 positions agree with TRBD1. CDR3 length: 15 residues. Germline trimming cut 2 bases from V and 2 bases from J; bases unmatched to any gene: 3. The germline CDR1 and CDR2 sequences are MNHNY and SVGAGI (reference sequence). The CDR3 DNA reads as TGTGCCAGCAGTTACGCGACAGGGCGCAATCAGCCCCAGCATTTT. This translates into CASSYATGRNQPQHF.

The J gene is TRBJ2-7, the V gene TRBV7-9, with D maybe TRBD1 (5 bases). Trimming left V 6 bases short and J 3 bases short, with 18 bases between. This CDR3 is built from 15 residues. Germline V gives CDR1 SEHNR, CDR2 FQNEAQ (reference sequence). CDR3 nucleotides: TGTGCCAGCAGGCGACAGCTACCCCCTCTCTACGAGCAGTACTTC. Its protein is CASRRQLPPLYEQYF.

This clone was seen a handful of times. The V and J genes are TRBV4-3 and TRBJ1-6, with D unresolved. The CDR3 totals 16 residues. V was shortened by 3 bases and J by 10 bases, with 19 bases between the two germline ends. Germline loops: CDR1 LGHNA, CDR2 YSLEER. CDR3 amino acids: CASSQGQVGEASPLHF. DNA of the CDR3: TGCGCCAGCAGCCAGGGTCAGGTCGGCGAGGCCTCACCCCTCCACTTT.

This clone appeared a few times. J is TRBJ1-1 and V is TRBV5-1, with a weak D call TRBD1 (5 bases). The V end was cut by 2 bases, the J end by 7 bases, with 21 bases between. Per germline, CDR1 SGHRS and CDR2 YFSETQ. This CDR3 has 16 residues. In nucleotides, the CDR3 is TGCGCCAGCAGCTTCGGGGGACCGAACAACTTCGATGAAGCTTTCTTT. Translation gives CASSFGGPNNFDEAFF.

The V call is TRBV30, the J call TRBJ2-7; D is uncertain. Per germline, CDR1 GTSNPN and CDR2 SVGIG (reference sequence). Trimming removed 4 bases at V and 5 bases at J, with 9 bases between. This CDR3 region has 11 residues. This chain's CDR3 is CAWNNWDEQYF. The CDR3 bases are TGTGCCTGGAACAATTGGGACGAGCAGTACTTC.